In this sample, the clone carrying this T cell receptor beta chain turned up a few times. This sample was included in a study of blood T cells in healthy people across ages. The CDR3 runs to 20 residues. V lost 6 bases, J lost 1 base, and 25 bases lay in between. Next came a second PCR, run for 7 to 11 cycles, which used a sample-barcoded 5' primer along with a J-beta primer mix. TCRdb redid the calling of the 5' RACE reads with MiXCR, one entry per CDR3 protein. Found here are about 1.1 million distinct CDR3 sequences, about two fifths of them singletons; the top ten hold about an eighth. Isolation per sample recovered at least 7 million PBMCs.

The receptor was isolated from a man aged 18 to 30 in good health. V usage is TRBV12-3 or TRBV12-4 and J usage is TRBJ2-6; D is perhaps TRBD1 (6 bases). The specimen was blood. The CDR3 loop reads CASSLGTYPFRSSGANVLTF. The CDR3 DNA is TGTGCCAGCAGCCTCGGGACATACCCCTTCCGATCGTCTGGGGCCAACGTCCTGACTTTC.